This T cell receptor beta chain stems from a study of blood T cell repertoires in COVID-19. V was pared by 5 bases and J by 0 bases, with 16 bases between. This CDR3 comprises 16 residues. Germline CDR1 MDHEN, CDR2 SYDVKM. TCRdb keeps only in-frame clones here, not all; method: immunoSEQ multiplex PCR. The sample contains some 240,000 clones, 92% of which appear only once. Sequencing used peripheral blood. The rearrangement links TRBV28 to TRBJ1-1; weak D call: TRBD1 (6 bases). The sequence came from a man in his fifties or sixties with COVID-19, enrolled during active disease. Written as DNA, the CDR3 is TGTGCCAGCAGTCCCCAGGGGCTACTCCTGAACACTGAAGCTTTCTTT. Protein sequence: CASSPQGLLLNTEAFF. The full variable domain, its missing parts supplied by reference TRBV28 and TRBJ1-1, is DVKVTQSSRYLVKRTGEKVFLECVQDMDHENMFWYRQDPGLGLRLIYFSYDVKMKEKGDIPEGYSVSREKKERFSLILESASTNQTSMYLCASSPQGLLLNTEAFFGQGTRLTVV.